These 6 T cell receptor beta chains originate from one sample sequenced in a study of blood T cells in healthy people across ages. The authors ran a second PCR of 7 to 11 cycles using a sample-barcoded 5' primer and a J-beta primer mix. One entry per CDR3 protein, called by TCRdb with MiXCR from the 5' RACE reads. Here the sample spans 1.8 million or so distinct CDR3 sequences, 30% to 40% being singletons. The specimen was blood. Receptors originate from a human donor in good health.

This clonotype was recorded a few times. The V and J genes are TRBV18 and TRBJ1-2, with TRBD1 matching 9 bases. V was clipped by 2 bases and J by 7 bases; unmatched bases: 8. The CDR3 sequence is 15 residues long. CDR1 and CDR2 (germline): KGHSH, LQKENI. The CDR3 spells CASSPSGQGHSGYTF. CDR3 coding DNA: TGTGCCAGCTCACCATCGGGACAGGGCCACAGTGGCTACACCTTC.

This clonotype has a handful of counts. V and J are TRBV6-6 and TRBJ2-5; D is ambiguous. The CDR3 consists of 14 residues. Germline lookup yields CDR1 MNHNY and CDR2 SVGAGI (reference sequence). The V end lost 4 bases, the J end lost 11 bases, and 20 bases lay between the germline ends. CDR3 residues: CASSSPGSLKEQYF. CDR3 DNA sequence: TGTGCCAGCAGTTCTCCGGGCTCCCTTAAGGAGCAGTACTTC.

The V call is TRBV6-6, the J call TRBJ1-1, with unresolved D. Between the trimmed V and J ends, which lost 2 bases and 3 bases, there was a span of 10 bases. The CDR3 sequence is 14 residues long. Germline V CDR1 and CDR2: MNHNY, SVGAGI (reference sequence). CDR3 residues: CASSYQVEYTEAFF. In DNA, the CDR3 is TGTGCCAGCAGTTACCAGGTCGAGTACACTGAAGCTTTCTTT.

This clonotype was picked up a small number of times. The rearrangement uses TRBV6-1 and TRBJ2-6; D call uncertain. The V end lost 2 bases, the J end lost 1 base, and 6 bases lay between the germline ends. The CDR3 has 15 amino acids. Germline V CDR1 and CDR2: MNHNS, SASEGT. This chain's CDR3 is CASSERSSGANVLTF. The CDR3 coding sequence is TGTGCCAGCAGTGAAAGGAGTTCTGGGGCCAACGTCCTGACTTTC.

This clonotype was seen a few times. Written as DNA, the CDR3 is TGTGCCATCAGTGAGGATAGGGACGGAGGAGAGACCCAGTACTTC. The encoded protein is CAISEDRDGGETQYF. The V and J genes are TRBV10-3 and TRBJ2-5; D tentatively fits TRBD1 or TRBD2 (5 bases each). V was pared by 2 bases and J by 4 bases, with 14 bases between. Germline CDR1 ENHRY, CDR2 SYGVKD. CDR3 length: 15 residues.

Details on this clonotype: A read error may produce the germline difference seen at one junction end. The chain employs TRBV6-5 and TRBJ1-1, with 8 bases identical to TRBD1. There are 14 residues in the CDR3. Per the germline V gene, CDR1 is MNHEY and CDR2 is SVGAGI. CDR3 in DNA: TGTGCCAGCAGCTACAGGGGGAAGAACACTAAAGCTTTCTTT. Its protein product is CASSYRGKNTKAFF.